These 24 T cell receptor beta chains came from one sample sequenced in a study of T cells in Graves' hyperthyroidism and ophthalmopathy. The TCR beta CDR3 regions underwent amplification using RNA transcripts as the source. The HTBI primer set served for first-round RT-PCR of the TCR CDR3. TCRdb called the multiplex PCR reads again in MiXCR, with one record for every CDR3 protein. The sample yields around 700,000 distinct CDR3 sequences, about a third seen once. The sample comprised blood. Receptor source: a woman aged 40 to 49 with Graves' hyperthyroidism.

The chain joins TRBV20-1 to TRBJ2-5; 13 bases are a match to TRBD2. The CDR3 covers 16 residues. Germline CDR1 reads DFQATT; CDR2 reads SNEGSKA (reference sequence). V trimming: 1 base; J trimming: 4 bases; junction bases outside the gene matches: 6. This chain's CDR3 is CSARGTSGGAIETQYF. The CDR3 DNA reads TGCAGTGCTAGAGGAACTAGCGGGGGGGCGATAGAGACCCAGTACTTC.

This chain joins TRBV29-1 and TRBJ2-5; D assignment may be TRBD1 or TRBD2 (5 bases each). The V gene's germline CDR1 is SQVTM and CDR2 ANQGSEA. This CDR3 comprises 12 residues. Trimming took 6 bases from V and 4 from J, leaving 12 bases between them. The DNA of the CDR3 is TGCAGCGTCTTCCGGGACGTAGAGACCCAGTACTTC. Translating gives CSVFRDVETQYF.

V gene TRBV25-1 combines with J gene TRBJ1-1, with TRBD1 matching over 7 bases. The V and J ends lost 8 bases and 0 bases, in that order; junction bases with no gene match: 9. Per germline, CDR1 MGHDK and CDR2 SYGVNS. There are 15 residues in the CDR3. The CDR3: CASPPNRGMNTEAFF. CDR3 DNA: TGTGCCAGCCCTCCTAACAGGGGAATGAACACTGAAGCTTTCTTT. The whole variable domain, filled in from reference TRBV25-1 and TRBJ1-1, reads EADIYQTPRYLVIGTGKKITLECSQTMGHDKMYWYQQDPGMELHLIHYSYGVNSTEKGDLSSESTVSRIRTEHFPLTLESARPSHTSQYLCASPPNRGMNTEAFFGQGTRLTVV.

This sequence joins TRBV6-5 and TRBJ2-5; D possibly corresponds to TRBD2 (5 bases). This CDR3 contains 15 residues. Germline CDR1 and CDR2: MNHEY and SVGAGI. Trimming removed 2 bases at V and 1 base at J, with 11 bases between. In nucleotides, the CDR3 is TGTGCCAGCAGTTACGAGGTCGGGGTCCAAGAGACCCAGTACTTC. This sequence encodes CASSYEVGVQETQYF.

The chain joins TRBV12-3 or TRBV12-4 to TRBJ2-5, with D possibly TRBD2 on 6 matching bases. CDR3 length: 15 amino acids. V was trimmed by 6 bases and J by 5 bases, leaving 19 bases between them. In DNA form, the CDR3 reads TGTGCCAGCAGGATAGGGCAGTCCGCGGGGGAGACCCAGTACTTC. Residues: CASRIGQSAGETQYF.

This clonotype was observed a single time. For the CDR3, the DNA is TGTGCCACCAGCAGAGATCTGGACAGGGGGCGCGGCTACACCTTC. It encodes CATSRDLDRGRGYTF. This sequence joins TRBV15 and TRBJ1-2, with TRBD1 matching 11 bases. The V gene end was trimmed by 0 bases and the J gene end by 8 bases; junction bases not matched to a gene: 5. The CDR3 consists of 15 residues. Germline lookup yields CDR1 LNHNV and CDR2 YYDKDF (reference sequence).

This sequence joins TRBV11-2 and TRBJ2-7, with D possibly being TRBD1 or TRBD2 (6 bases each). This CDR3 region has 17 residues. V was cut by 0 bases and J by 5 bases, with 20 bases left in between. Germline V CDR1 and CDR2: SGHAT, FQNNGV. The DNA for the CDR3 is TGTGCCAGCAGCTTAGAATGGGGGGCCGCTAGCTGGGACGAGCAGTACTTC. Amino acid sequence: CASSLEWGAASWDEQYF.

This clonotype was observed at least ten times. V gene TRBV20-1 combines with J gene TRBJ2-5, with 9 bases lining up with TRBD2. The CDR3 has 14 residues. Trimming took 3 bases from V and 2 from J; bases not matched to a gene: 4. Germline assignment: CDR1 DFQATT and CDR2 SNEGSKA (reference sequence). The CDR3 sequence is CSASGRGGQETQYF. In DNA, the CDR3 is TGCAGTGCTAGTGGGCGGGGGGGGCAAGAGACCCAGTACTTC.

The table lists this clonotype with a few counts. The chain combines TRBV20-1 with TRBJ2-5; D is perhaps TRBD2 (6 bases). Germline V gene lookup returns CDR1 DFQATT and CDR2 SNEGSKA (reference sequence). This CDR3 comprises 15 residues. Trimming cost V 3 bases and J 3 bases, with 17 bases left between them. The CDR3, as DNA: TGCAGTGCTAGTGAATCGGCTAGCGTAGAAGAGACCCAGTACTTC. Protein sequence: CSASESASVEETQYF.

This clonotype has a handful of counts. CDR3 sequence (DNA): TGTGCCAGCAGTGGGGGGGGTTGGGGGGACTATGGCTACACCTTC. Translation: CASSGGGWGDYGYTF. This chain links TRBV6-5 with TRBJ1-2, with a weak D call TRBD1 (5 bases). The germline V gene has CDR1 MNHEY and CDR2 SVGAGI. The V gene lost 5 bases and the J gene lost 3 bases, with 16 bases spanning the gap. This CDR3 is 15 amino acids long.

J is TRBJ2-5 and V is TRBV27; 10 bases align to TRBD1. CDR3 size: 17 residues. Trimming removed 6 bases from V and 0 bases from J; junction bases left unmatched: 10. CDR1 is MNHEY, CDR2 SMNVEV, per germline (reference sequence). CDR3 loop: CASRPVPGTGDQETQYF. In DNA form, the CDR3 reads TGTGCCAGCAGGCCCGTACCCGGGACAGGGGACCAAGAGACCCAGTACTTC.

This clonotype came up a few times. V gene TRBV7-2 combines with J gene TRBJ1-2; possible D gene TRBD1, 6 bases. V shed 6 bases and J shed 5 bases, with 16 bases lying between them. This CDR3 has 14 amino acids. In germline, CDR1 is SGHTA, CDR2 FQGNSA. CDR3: CASSPSGTNYGYTF. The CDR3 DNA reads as TGTGCCAGCAGTCCCAGTGGGACAAATTATGGCTACACCTTC.

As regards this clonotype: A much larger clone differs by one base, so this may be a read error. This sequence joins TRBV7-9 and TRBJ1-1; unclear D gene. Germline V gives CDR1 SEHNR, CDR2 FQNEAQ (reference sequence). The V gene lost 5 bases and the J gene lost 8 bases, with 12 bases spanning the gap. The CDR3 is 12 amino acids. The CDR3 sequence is CASSGVGAEAFF. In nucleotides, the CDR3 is TGTGCCAGCAGCGGGGTCGGAGCCGAAGCTTTCTTT.

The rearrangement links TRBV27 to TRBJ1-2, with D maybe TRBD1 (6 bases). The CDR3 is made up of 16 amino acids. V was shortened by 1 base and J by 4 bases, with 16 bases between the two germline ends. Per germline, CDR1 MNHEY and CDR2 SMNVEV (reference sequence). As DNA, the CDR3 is TGTGCCAGCAGTTTATTGGGACAAGAAGGGCTCTATGGCTACACCTTC. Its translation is CASSLLGQEGLYGYTF.

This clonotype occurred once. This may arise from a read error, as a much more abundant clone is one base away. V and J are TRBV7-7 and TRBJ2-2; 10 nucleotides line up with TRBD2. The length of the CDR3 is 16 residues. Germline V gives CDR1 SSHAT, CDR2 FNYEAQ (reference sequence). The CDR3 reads CASSPRTSGNTGELLF. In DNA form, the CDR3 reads TGTGCTAGCAGCCCCAGGACTAGCGGTAACACCGGGGAGCTGCTTTTT.

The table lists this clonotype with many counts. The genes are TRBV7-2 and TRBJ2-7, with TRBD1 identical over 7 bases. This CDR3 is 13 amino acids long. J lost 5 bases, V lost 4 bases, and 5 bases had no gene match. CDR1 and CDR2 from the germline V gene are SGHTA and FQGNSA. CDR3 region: CASSSPTGHEQYF. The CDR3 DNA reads TGTGCCAGCAGCTCCCCGACAGGGCACGAGCAGTACTTC.

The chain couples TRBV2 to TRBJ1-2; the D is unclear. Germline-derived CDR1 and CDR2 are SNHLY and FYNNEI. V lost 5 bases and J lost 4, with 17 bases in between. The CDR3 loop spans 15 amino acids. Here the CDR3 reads CASSSSGKRSYGYTF. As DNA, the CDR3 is TGTGCCAGCAGTTCCTCGGGCAAGCGGAGCTATGGCTACACCTTC.

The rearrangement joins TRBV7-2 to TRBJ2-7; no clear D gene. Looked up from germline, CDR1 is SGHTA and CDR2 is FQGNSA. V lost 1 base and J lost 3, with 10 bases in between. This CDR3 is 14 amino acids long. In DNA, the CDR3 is TGTGCCAGCAGCTTAGGGCATCTGTTCTACGAGCAGTACTTC. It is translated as CASSLGHLFYEQYF. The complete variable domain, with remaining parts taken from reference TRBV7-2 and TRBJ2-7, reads GAGVSQSPSNKVTEKGKDVELRCDPISGHTALYWYRQSLGQGLEFLIYFQGNSAPDKSGLPSDRFSAERTGGSVSTLTIQRTQQEDSAVYLCASSLGHLFYEQYFGPGTRLTVT.

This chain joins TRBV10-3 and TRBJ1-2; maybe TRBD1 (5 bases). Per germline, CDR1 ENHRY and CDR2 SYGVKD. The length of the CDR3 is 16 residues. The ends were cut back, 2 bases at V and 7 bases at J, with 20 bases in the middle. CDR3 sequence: CAISEVGTRGYGGYTF. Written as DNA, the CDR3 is TGTGCCATCAGTGAGGTCGGGACGAGGGGCTACGGTGGCTACACCTTC.

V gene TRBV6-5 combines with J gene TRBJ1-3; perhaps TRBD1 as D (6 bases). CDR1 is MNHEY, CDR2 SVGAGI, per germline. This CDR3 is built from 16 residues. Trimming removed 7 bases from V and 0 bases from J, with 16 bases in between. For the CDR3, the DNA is TGTGCCAGCATTAACAGGGAGGTCCGCTCTGGAAACACCATATATTTT. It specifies CASINREVRSGNTIYF.

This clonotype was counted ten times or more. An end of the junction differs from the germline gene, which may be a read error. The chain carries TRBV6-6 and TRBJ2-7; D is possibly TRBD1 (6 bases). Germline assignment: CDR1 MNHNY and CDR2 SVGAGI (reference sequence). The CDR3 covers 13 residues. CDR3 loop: CAISVRDNYEQYF. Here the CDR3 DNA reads TGTGCCATCAGTGTCCGGGACAACTACGAGCAGTACTTC.

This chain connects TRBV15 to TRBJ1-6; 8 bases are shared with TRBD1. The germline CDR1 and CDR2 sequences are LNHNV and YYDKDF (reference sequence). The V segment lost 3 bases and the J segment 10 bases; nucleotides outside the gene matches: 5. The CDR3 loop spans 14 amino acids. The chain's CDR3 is CATSREDRDSPLHF. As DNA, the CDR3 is TGTGCCACCAGCAGGGAGGACAGGGACTCACCCCTCCACTTT.

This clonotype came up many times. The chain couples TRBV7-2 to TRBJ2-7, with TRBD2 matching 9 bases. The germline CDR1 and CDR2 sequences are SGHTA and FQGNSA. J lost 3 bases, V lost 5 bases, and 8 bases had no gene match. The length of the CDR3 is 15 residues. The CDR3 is CASSLERGANYEQYF. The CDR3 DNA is TGTGCCAGCAGCCTCGAGCGGGGGGCTAACTACGAGCAGTACTTC. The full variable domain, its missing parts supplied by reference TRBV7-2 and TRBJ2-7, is GAGVSQSPSNKVTEKGKDVELRCDPISGHTALYWYRQSLGQGLEFLIYFQGNSAPDKSGLPSDRFSAERTGGSVSTLTIQRTQQEDSAVYLCASSLERGANYEQYFGPGTRLTVT.

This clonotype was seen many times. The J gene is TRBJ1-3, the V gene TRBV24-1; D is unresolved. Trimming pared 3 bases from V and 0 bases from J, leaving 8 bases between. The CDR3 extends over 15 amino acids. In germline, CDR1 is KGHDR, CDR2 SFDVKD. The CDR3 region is CATSDPGSSGNTIYF. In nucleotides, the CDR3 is TGTGCCACCAGTGATCCTGGGAGCTCTGGAAACACCATATATTTT.